These T cell receptor beta chains were read from a single sample in a study of blood T cell repertoires in COVID-19. Profiling relied on immunoSEQ multiplex PCR, and the TCRdb table lists in-frame clones only, not all of them. In the table there are more than 200,000 clones, 65% to 85% of which are singletons. The sample was PBMCs or T cells enriched from blood (not recorded which). These TCRs come from a man aged 30-40 years with acute COVID-19. The CDR3 runs from the conserved cysteine through the conserved F or W. Each record gives: V gene, D gene, J gene, clone size, CDR3 DNA, CDR3 protein. The D gene is left open where the match is weak. Expanded clones get a size class; other rows say once, few or many, or leave the size out.

TRBV7-6,TRBD1,TRBJ2-7,NA,TGTGCCAGCAGCCTGGGACAGGGAATCTCCTACGAGCAGTACTTC,CASSLGQGISYEQYF
TRBV6-5,NA,TRBJ1-1,once,TGTGCCAGTCTCAGGGTGGACGGCACTGAAGCTTTCTTT,CASLRVDGTEAFF
TRBV7-2,NA,TRBJ2-2,NA,TGTGCCAGCAGCCTCCAGTGGGAGCTGTTTTTT,CASSLQWELFF
TRBV19,TRBD1,TRBJ1-5,NA,TGTGCCAGTAGCCTCGGACAGGGCAATCAGCCCCAGCATTTT,CASSLGQGNQPQHF
TRBV10-2,TRBD1,TRBJ1-2,few,TGCGCCAGCAGCGGACAGGGAGCTAACTATGGCTACACCTTC,CASSGQGANYGYTF
TRBV11-2,TRBD2,TRBJ2-1,NA,TGTGCCAGCAGCTTAGAGGAACTAGCGGTTTACAATGAGCAGTTCTTC,CASSLEELAVYNEQFF
TRBV3-1/TRBV3-2,TRBD2,TRBJ2-2,NA,TGTGCCAGCAGAGGACTAGCGGGGGGGAAATCCGGGGAGCTGTTTTTT,CASRGLAGGKSGELFF
TRBV5-1,TRBD2,TRBJ2-5,NA,TGCGCCAGCAGCACGGGACTAGCGGGGGCCCTCCAAGAGACCCAGTACTTC,CASSTGLAGALQETQYF
TRBV2,TRBD1,TRBJ2-3,NA,TGTGCCAGCAGCTGGGGACAGGGTACAGATACGCAGTATTTT,CASSWGQGTDTQYF
TRBV5-1,NA,TRBJ1-1,NA,TGCGCCAGCAGCTTGGAATCAGGGTGGGCTTTCTTT,CASSLESGWAFF
TRBV13,TRBD1,TRBJ1-1,NA,TGTGCCAGCAGCTTAGAGGGGGCGGGATACACTGAAGCTTTCTTT,CASSLEGAGYTEAFF
TRBV30,TRBD1,TRBJ1-6,NA,TGTGCCTGGAACCCTCAGGGACAGATAGATTCACCCCTCCACTTT,CAWNPQGQIDSPLHF
TRBV14,NA,TRBJ2-1,NA,TGTGCCAGCAGCCTCGGGACCGCGGGTTCGCGGGGGCAGTTCTTC,CASSLGTAGSRGQFF
TRBV10-3,NA,TRBJ1-2,NA,TGTGCCATCAGTGAACGGGACTTTTTGATGCGGGGGTATGGCTACACCTTC,CAISERDFLMRGYGYTF
TRBV7-6,TRBD1,TRBJ1-2,NA,TGTGCCAGCAGCCCAGCAGGGGGATATGGCTACACCTTC,CASSPAGGYGYTF
TRBV2,NA,TRBJ1-4,NA,TGTGCTTTGGGGGGTAATGCTAATGAAAAACTGTTTTTT,CALGGNANEKLFF
TRBV24-1,TRBD1,TRBJ1-1,NA,TGTGCCACCAGTGATGGGACAGGGGGCACGAGCACTGAAGCTTTCTTT,CATSDGTGGTSTEAFF
TRBV5-1,NA,TRBJ2-2,NA,TGCGCCAGCAGCTTGGCTCCCGGGGAGCTGTTTTTT,CASSLAPGELFF
TRBV15,NA,TRBJ1-2,NA,TGTGCCACCAGCAGGCCTGGACTAAACTATGGCTACACCTTC,CATSRPGLNYGYTF